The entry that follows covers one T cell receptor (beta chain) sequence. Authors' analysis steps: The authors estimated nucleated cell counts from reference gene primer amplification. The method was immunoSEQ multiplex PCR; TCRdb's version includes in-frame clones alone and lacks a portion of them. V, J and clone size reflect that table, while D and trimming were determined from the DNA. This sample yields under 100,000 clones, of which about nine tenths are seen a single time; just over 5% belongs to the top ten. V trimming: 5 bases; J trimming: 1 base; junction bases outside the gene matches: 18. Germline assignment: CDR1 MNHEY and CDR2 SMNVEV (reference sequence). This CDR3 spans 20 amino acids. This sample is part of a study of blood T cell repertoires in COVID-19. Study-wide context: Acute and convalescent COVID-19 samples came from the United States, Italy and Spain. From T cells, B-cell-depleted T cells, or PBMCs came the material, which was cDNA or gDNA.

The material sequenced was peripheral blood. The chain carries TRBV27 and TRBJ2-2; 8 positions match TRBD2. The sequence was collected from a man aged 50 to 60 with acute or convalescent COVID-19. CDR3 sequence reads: CASSIVRLASIGGNTGELFF. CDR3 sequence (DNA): TGTGCCAGCAGTATAGTGAGACTAGCGTCAATCGGGGGGAACACCGGGGAGCTGTTTTTT.